This TCR beta chain was profiled in a study of T cell changes during pregnancy in multiple sclerosis. CDR1 LGHNA and CDR2 YSLEER come from the germline V gene. CDR3 length: 17 residues. The V and J ends lost 0 bases and 5 bases respectively, with 17 bases between them. Profiling relied on immunoSEQ multiplex PCR, and the TCRdb table lists in-frame clones only, not all of them. The table lists approximately 44,000 clones, over 90% of them singletons. The material was CD8+ T cells from peripheral blood mononuclear cells, obtained in the third trimester of pregnancy. This clonotype was obtained from a female donor with multiple sclerosis, enrolled in a pregnancy study. This chain joins TRBV4-3 and TRBJ1-3, with D possibly matching TRBD1 (6 bases). CDR3 amino acids: CASSQEEGQGRRNTIYF. The CDR3, as DNA: TGCGCCAGCAGCCAAGAGGAAGGGCAGGGGCGGAGAAACACCATATATTTT.